Below, 22 T cell receptor beta chains from the same sample are listed, as sequenced in a study of CD8+ T cells in alopecia areata. The treatment here: oral pan-JAK inhibitor, 5-10 mg twice daily. The authors extracted RNA and reverse transcribed it into cDNA as the sequencing template. Assay used: immunoSEQ multiplex PCR; TCRdb lists only in-frame clones, some missing. The sample lists some 150,000 clones, around 86% occurring once. The source material was CD8+ T cells sorted from blood, sampled at week 4, from a patient treated with tofacitinib. These receptor sequences come from a human donor with alopecia areata.

The chain carries TRBV9 and TRBJ2-1; TRBD1 is a possible D gene (5 bases). The V end was cut by 3 bases, the J end by 10 bases, with 11 bases between. The CDR3 spans 12 residues. From germline, CDR1 is SGDLS and CDR2 YYNGEE. CDR3 coding DNA: TGTGCCAGCAGCGGGACCTCAGGGGAGCAGTTCTTC. This sequence encodes CASSGTSGEQFF.

V and J are TRBV5-1 and TRBJ2-7; D uncertain. Trimming stripped 2 bases from V and 2 bases from J, with 8 bases between. CDR3 length: 13 amino acids. CDR1 and CDR2 (germline): SGHRS, YFSETQ. CDR3 nucleotides: TGCGCCAGCAGCTTAGCCGGAACCTACGAGCAGTACTTC. Its protein is CASSLAGTYEQYF.

This clone is labeled as medium-sized. The chain recombines TRBV7-9 with TRBJ2-7, with 8 bases matching TRBD2. Germline-derived CDR1 and CDR2 are SEHNR and FQNEAQ (reference sequence). V lost 6 bases, J lost 9 bases, and 13 bases stayed unmatched. There are 14 residues in the CDR3. This CDR3 reads CASSFILTSDLQYF. The CDR3 DNA is TGTGCCAGCAGTTTTATCCTGACTAGCGACCTGCAGTACTTC.

This chain connects TRBV6-6 to TRBJ1-1; D not resolved. Trimming cost V 3 bases and J 0 bases, with 8 bases left between them. CDR1 MNHNY and CDR2 SVGAGI come from the germline V gene (reference sequence). CDR3 length: 14 residues. The CDR3 sequence is CASSYSDMNTEAFF. As DNA, the CDR3 is TGTGCCAGCAGTTATTCCGACATGAACACTGAAGCTTTCTTT.

This clone has only one observation. This chain connects TRBV7-9 to TRBJ2-3; TRBD2 agrees at 11 bases. Trimming took 5 bases from V and 4 from J; bases not matched to a gene: 11. This CDR3 has 17 amino acids. Per germline, CDR1 SEHNR and CDR2 FQNEAQ (reference sequence). The CDR3 DNA sequence: TGTGCCAGCAGCCCATATAGCACTAGCGGGAGTGCAGATACGCAGTATTTT. Its protein is CASSPYSTSGSADTQYF.

V gene TRBV27 combines with J gene TRBJ1-6, with unresolved D. CDR1 is MNHEY, CDR2 SMNVEV, per germline (reference sequence). CDR3 size: 12 residues. The V end lost 3 bases, the J end lost 10 bases, and 7 bases lay between the germline ends. In nucleotides, the CDR3 is TGTGCCAGCAGTTTTCCTGGATCACCCCTCCACTTT. Its translation is CASSFPGSPLHF.

The V call is TRBV5-1, the J call TRBJ2-1, with D hard to call. The CDR3 has 16 amino acids. From germline, CDR1 is SGHRS and CDR2 YFSETQ. The V end was cut by 2 bases, the J end by 5 bases, with 17 bases between. The DNA for the CDR3 is TGCGCCAGCAGCTTTCTGCCCTACAAGAGCGACAATGAGCAGTTCTTC. Translated, it gives CASSFLPYKSDNEQFF.

CDR3 nucleotide sequence: TGTGCCAGCAGGGGCGCGAATGAAAAACTGTTTTTT. Encoded protein: CASRGANEKLFF. The rearrangement links TRBV2 to TRBJ1-4; D unresolved. Per the germline V gene, CDR1 is SNHLY and CDR2 is FYNNEI. V lost 6 bases and J 5 bases, leaving 7 bases between the germline ends. This CDR3 has 12 amino acids.

V gene TRBV5-1 combines with J gene TRBJ2-3, with 7 bases identical to TRBD1. The CDR3 is 14 amino acids. V was pared by 0 bases and J by 6 bases, with 4 bases of the junction left unmatched. Germline CDR1 reads SGHRS; CDR2 reads YFSETQ. The CDR3 loop is CASSLGQGDDTQYF. CDR3 sequence (DNA): TGCGCCAGCAGCTTGGGGCAGGGGGATGATACGCAGTATTTT.

The J gene is TRBJ1-1, the V gene TRBV29-1; TRBD1 agrees at 9 bases. This CDR3 is built from 16 residues. V was clipped by 5 bases and J by 5 bases; unmatched bases: 15. Germline loops: CDR1 SQVTM, CDR2 ANQGSEA. The CDR3 bases are TGCAGCGTTTTCTGGCCAACAGGGACAGGGAATACTGAAGCTTTCTTT. Protein product: CSVFWPTGTGNTEAFF.

The CDR3 is CASSLGRGFYQETQYF. The CDR3 DNA is TGTGCCAGCAGCTTAGGACGGGGATTCTACCAAGAGACCCAGTACTTC. V usage is TRBV13 and J usage is TRBJ2-5; a possible D gene is TRBD2 (5 bases). Germline assignment: CDR1 PRHDT and CDR2 FYEKMQ (reference sequence). The CDR3 has 16 residues. V lost 0 bases, J lost 0 bases, and 11 bases lay in between. Looking up the rest from reference TRBV13 and TRBJ2-5 gives the full variable domain: AAGVIQSPRHLIKEKRETATLKCYPIPRHDTVYWYQQGPGQDPQFLISFYEKMQSDKGSIPDRFSAQQFSDYHSELNMSSLELGDSALYFCASSLGRGFYQETQYFGPGTRLLVL.

The chain couples TRBV29-1 to TRBJ2-7; D is ambiguous. V lost 0 bases, J lost 1 base, and 13 bases lay in between. Germline V gene sequence: CDR1 SQVTM, CDR2 ANQGSEA. The CDR3 is 15 amino acids. The CDR3 sequence is CSVEEARPASYEQYF. CDR3 nucleotide sequence: TGCAGCGTTGAAGAGGCCCGCCCGGCTTCCTACGAGCAGTACTTC.

As for this clone: The sample contains more than one DNA sequence encoding this CDR3. V is TRBV6-5 and J is TRBJ2-1; tentative D call: TRBD1 (6 bases). V was cut by 0 bases and J by 0 bases, with 9 bases left in between. This CDR3 is 16 amino acids long. The V gene's germline CDR1 is MNHEY and CDR2 SVGAGI. CDR3 loop: CASSYSTGSSYNEQFF. The DNA of the CDR3 is TGTGCCAGCAGTTACTCCACAGGGAGCTCCTACAATGAGCAGTTCTTC.

The rearrangement links TRBV29-1 to TRBJ2-3, with 10 bases matching TRBD1. This CDR3 has 19 amino acids. With V trimmed by 2 bases and J by 0 bases, 14 bases remained unmatched. Germline V CDR1 and CDR2: SQVTM, ANQGSEA. CDR3 amino acids: CSVETGQGSPSSSTDTQYF. DNA for the CDR3: TGCAGCGTTGAAACGGGACAGGGGAGCCCCTCTAGTAGCACAGATACGCAGTATTTT.

V gene TRBV16 combines with J gene TRBJ2-1; D may match TRBD1 or TRBD2 (7 bases each). The length of the CDR3 is 13 residues. Germline CDR1 and CDR2: KGHSY and FQNENV. V lost 10 bases and J lost 8, with 18 bases in between. The CDR3 DNA reads TGTGCCACTCGACCGACAGGGAGGGATGAGCAGTTCTTC. The encoded protein is CATRPTGRDEQFF.

The rearrangement joins TRBV13 to TRBJ1-1, with D unresolved. This CDR3 comprises 15 residues. Trimming pared 4 bases from V and 3 bases from J, leaving 15 bases between. The germline CDR1 and CDR2 sequences are PRHDT and FYEKMQ (reference sequence). The CDR3 region has the DNA TGTGCCAGCAGCTCGCCCGAATTTTCGTACACTGAAGCTTTCTTT. This encodes CASSSPEFSYTEAFF. Complete variable domain (other parts from reference TRBV13 and TRBJ1-1): AAGVIQSPRHLIKEKRETATLKCYPIPRHDTVYWYQQGPGQDPQFLISFYEKMQSDKGSIPDRFSAQQFSDYHSELNMSSLELGDSALYFCASSSPEFSYTEAFFGQGTRLTVV.

The J gene is TRBJ2-7, the V gene TRBV2, with TRBD2 as a possible D gene (5 bases). Trimming left V 3 bases short and J 4 bases short, with 13 bases between. This CDR3 spans 14 amino acids. Germline V gene sequence: CDR1 SNHLY, CDR2 FYNNEI. CDR3 sequence (DNA): TGTGCCAGCAGTGATGCTAGCACTTCGTACGAGCAGTACTTC. As protein: CASSDASTSYEQYF.

V gene TRBV2 combines with J gene TRBJ2-7, with a possible D match to TRBD1 (6 bases). The CDR3 has 12 amino acids. From germline, CDR1 is SNHLY and CDR2 FYNNEI. The ends were cut back, 6 bases at V and 1 base at J, with 7 bases in the middle. For the CDR3, the DNA is TGTGCCAGCAGGGACAGATCCTACGAGCAGTACTTC. The encoded protein is CASRDRSYEQYF. Looking up the rest from reference TRBV2 and TRBJ2-7 gives the full variable domain: EPEVTQTPSHQVTQMGQEVILRCVPISNHLYFYWYRQILGQKVEFLVSFYNNEISEKSEIFDDQFSVERPDGSNFTLKIRSTKLEDSAMYFCASRDRSYEQYFGPGTRLTVT.

The chain links TRBV25-1 to TRBJ2-3; TRBD2 might be the D (5 bases). This CDR3 region has 15 residues. From germline, CDR1 is MGHDK and CDR2 SYGVNS. V lost 2 bases to trimming and J lost 0 bases, with 9 bases between them. CDR3 protein: CASSEIRESTDTQYF. The CDR3, as DNA: TGTGCCAGCAGTGAAATTAGGGAGAGCACAGATACGCAGTATTTT.

The CDR3 protein is CASSAAGTGGTAKNIQYF. DNA of the CDR3: TGTGCCAGCAGTGCCGCCGGGACAGGAGGGACAGCCAAAAACATTCAGTACTTC. V usage is TRBV7-9 and J usage is TRBJ2-4; 8 bases line up with TRBD1. Germline loops: CDR1 SEHNR, CDR2 FQNEAQ (reference sequence). This CDR3 has 18 residues. V was clipped by 6 bases and J by 0 bases; unmatched bases: 13.

The chain is built from TRBV4-2 and TRBJ1-5; D remains unclear. Germline V gene data show CDR1 as LGHNA and CDR2 as YNFKEQ. V was trimmed by 4 bases and J by 4 bases, leaving 11 bases between them. This CDR3 spans 14 amino acids. The CDR3 DNA reads as TGTGCCAGCAGCCCCTTGGAAGGGAATCAGCCCCAGCATTTT. The encoded protein is CASSPLEGNQPQHF.

This clone was seen a handful of times. The V and J genes are TRBV2 and TRBJ2-1; 9 bases are shared with TRBD1. Losses at the gene ends were 10 bases for V and 6 bases for J; bases not matched to a gene: 10. This CDR3 has 14 residues. Germline values: CDR1 SNHLY, CDR2 FYNNEI. The CDR3 nucleotides read TGTGCCATCGTTGACAGGGGGTATGGCAATGAGCAGTTCTTC. It translates to CAIVDRGYGNEQFF.